The clone carrying this TCR beta chain registers medium-sized by frequency. The antigen is not known. This entry comes from a study of CXCR3-negative and CXCR3-positive naive CD8 T cells. Notes on the study in general: Unlike memory cells, which differed, naive CXCR3-negative and CXCR3-positive cells had similar TRBV-TRBJ usage. After cryopreservation, expression of CXCR3 was partially reduced, and most assays were run with fresh PBMCs. CXCR3-negative naive cells had less hydrophobic TRB CDR3s than did CXCR3-positive naive cells. Much lower diversity was found in memory CD8+ cells, while both naive subsets had comparably high diversity. Comparison of naive subsets found surface CD5 to be comparable, and TCR strength was inferred on the basis of TRB CDR3 properties.

Germline CDR1 reads SQVTM; CDR2 reads ANQGSEA. The CDR3 is 13 amino acids. Preparation of TRB cDNA libraries relied on 5' RACE carrying UMI labels. TCRdb re-called the 5' RACE reads and catalogs CDR3 proteins one per entry, DNA excluded. The sample has over 4,000 distinct CDR3 sequences. The V gene is TRBV29-1, the J gene TRBJ2-3. The material sequenced was naive CXCR3+ CD8+ T cells from blood. Subset described: CD45RO-CCR7+CD27+CD95- naive CD8+ T cells expressing CXCR3 (TNR3+). The receptor was derived from a human donor in good health. Some clones in this sample may be carry-over from other donors' samples. CDR3 sequence reads: CSVKVTSTDTQYF.